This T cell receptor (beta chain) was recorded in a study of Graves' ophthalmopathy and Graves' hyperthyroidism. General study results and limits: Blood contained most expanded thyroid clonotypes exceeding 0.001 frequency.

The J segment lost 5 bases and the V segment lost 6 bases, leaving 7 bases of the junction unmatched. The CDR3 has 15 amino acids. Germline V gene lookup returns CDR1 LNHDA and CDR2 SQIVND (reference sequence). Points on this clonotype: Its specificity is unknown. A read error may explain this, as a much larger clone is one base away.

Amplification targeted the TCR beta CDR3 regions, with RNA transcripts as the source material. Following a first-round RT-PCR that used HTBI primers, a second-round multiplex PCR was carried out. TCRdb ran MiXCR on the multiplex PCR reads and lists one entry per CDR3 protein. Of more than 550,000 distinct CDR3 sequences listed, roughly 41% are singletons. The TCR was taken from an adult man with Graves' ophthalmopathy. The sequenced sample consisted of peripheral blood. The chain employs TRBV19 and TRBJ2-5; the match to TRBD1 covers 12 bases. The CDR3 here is CASRGQGADYETQYF. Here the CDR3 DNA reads TGTGCCAGTAGGGGACAGGGGGCCGATTACGAGACCCAGTACTTC.